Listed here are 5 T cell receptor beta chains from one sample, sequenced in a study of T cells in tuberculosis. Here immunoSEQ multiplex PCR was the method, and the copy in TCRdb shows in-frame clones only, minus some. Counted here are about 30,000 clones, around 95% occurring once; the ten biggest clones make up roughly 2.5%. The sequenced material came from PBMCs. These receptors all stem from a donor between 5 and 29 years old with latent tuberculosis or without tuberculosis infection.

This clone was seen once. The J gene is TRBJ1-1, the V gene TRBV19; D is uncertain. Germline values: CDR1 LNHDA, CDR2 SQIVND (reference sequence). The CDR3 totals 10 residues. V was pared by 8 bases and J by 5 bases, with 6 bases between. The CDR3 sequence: CASGRTEAFF. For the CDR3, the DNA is TGTGCCAGTGGCAGGACTGAAGCTTTCTTT. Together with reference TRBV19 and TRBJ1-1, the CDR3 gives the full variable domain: DGGITQSPKYLFRKEGQNVTLSCEQNLNHDAMYWYRQDPGQGLRLIYYSQIVNDFQKGDIAEGYSVSREKKESFPLTVTSAQKNPTAFYLCASGRTEAFFGQGTRLTVV.

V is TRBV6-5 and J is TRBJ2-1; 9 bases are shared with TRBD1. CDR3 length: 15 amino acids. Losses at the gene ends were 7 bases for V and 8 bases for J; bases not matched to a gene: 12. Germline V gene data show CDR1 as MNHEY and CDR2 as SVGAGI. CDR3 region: CASTSSLRQGDEQFF. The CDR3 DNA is TGTGCCAGCACTTCCTCGCTTCGACAGGGGGATGAGCAGTTCTTC.

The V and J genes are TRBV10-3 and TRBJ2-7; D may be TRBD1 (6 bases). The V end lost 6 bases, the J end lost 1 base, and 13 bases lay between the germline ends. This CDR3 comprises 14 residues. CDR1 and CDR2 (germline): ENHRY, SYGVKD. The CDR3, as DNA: TGTGCCATCAGCCAAACAGGGATATCCTACGAGCAGTACTTC. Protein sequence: CAISQTGISYEQYF.

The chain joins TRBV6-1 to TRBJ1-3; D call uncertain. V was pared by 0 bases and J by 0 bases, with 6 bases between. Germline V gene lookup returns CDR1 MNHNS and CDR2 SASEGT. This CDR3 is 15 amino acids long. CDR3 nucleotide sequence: TGTGCCAGCAGTGAAGCTCGTCCCTCTGGAAACACCATATATTTT. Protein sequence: CASSEARPSGNTIYF.

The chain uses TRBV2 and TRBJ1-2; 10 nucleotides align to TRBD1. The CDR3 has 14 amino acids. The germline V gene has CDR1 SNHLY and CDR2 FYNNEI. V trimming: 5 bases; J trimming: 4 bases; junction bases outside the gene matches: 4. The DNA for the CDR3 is TGTGCCAGCAGTATTGACAGGGGGCTCTATGGCTACACCTTC. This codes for CASSIDRGLYGYTF.